Listed here are 25 T cell receptor beta chains from one sample, sequenced in a study of Graves' ophthalmopathy and Graves' hyperthyroidism. Amplification of TCR beta CDR3 regions used RNA transcripts. RT-PCR with HTBI primers came first, then second-round multiplex PCR. TCRdb re-called the multiplex PCR reads through MiXCR, storing one row per CDR3 protein. This table holds hundreds of thousands of distinct CDR3 sequences, approximately 21% found once. Sequencing used peripheral blood. The receptor source for this set is a woman aged 50 to 60 with Graves' ophthalmopathy.

V usage is TRBV5-5 and J usage is TRBJ1-2; no definite D call. V was clipped by 4 bases and J by 7 bases, with 20 bases between them. The CDR3 is 15 amino acids. Germline V lookup: CDR1 SGHKS, CDR2 YYEKEE (reference sequence). The CDR3 DNA reads TGTGCCAGCAGCGCCGACCCAAGTATGTGGGGTGGCTACACCTTC. This translates into CASSADPSMWGGYTF.

A few counts support this clonotype. The chain recombines TRBV24-1 with TRBJ1-5, with 9 bases identical to TRBD1. This CDR3 has 14 residues. V shed 4 bases and J 7 bases; nucleotides not matched to a gene: 4. The germline gives CDR1 KGHDR, CDR2 SFDVKD. Written as DNA, the CDR3 is TGTGCCACCAGTGACCCCGGGACAGGGCAGCCCCAGCATTTT. It is translated as CATSDPGTGQPQHF.

The V and J genes are TRBV7-9 and TRBJ2-5; 11 bases are shared with TRBD2. After removal of 4 bases from V and 2 bases from J, the junction contained 6 bases not matched to a gene. Germline V gives CDR1 SEHNR, CDR2 FQNEAQ (reference sequence). The CDR3 length is 16 residues. CDR3 nucleotide sequence: TGTGCCAGCAGCTCTACCGGGACTAGCGGACAAGAGACCCAGTACTTC. Translated, it gives CASSSTGTSGQETQYF. The complete variable domain, with remaining parts taken from reference TRBV7-9 and TRBJ2-5, reads DTGVSQNPRHKITKRGQNVTFRCDPISEHNRLYWYRQTLGQGPEFLTYFQNEAQLEKSRLLSDRFSAERPKGSFSTLEIQRTEQGDSAMYLCASSSTGTSGQETQYFGPGTRLLVL.

This clonotype has ten or more counts. The chain recombines TRBV20-1 with TRBJ2-7; D is unresolved. This CDR3 is built from 13 residues. Germline CDR1 is DFQATT and CDR2 is SNEGSKA (reference sequence). V shed 3 bases and J shed 0 bases, with 9 bases lying between them. Written as DNA, the CDR3 is TGCAGTGCTAGGGCCGGGTCCTCCTACGAGCAGTACTTC. Translating gives CSARAGSSYEQYF.

This clonotype was counted many times. The CDR3 loop is CASSISGTGTYEQYF. CDR3 DNA: TGTGCCAGTAGTATTTCCGGGACAGGGACCTACGAGCAGTACTTC. The rearrangement uses TRBV19 and TRBJ2-7; 9 nucleotides line up with TRBD1. CDR1 LNHDA and CDR2 SQIVND come from the germline V gene (reference sequence). Trimming took 3 bases from V and 2 from J; bases not matched to a gene: 5. The CDR3 has 15 residues. The whole variable domain, filled in from reference TRBV19 and TRBJ2-7, reads DGGITQSPKYLFRKEGQNVTLSCEQNLNHDAMYWYRQDPGQGLRLIYYSQIVNDFQKGDIAEGYSVSREKKESFPLTVTSAQKNPTAFYLCASSISGTGTYEQYFGPGTRLTVT.

The rearrangement links TRBV28 to TRBJ2-5; possible D gene TRBD2, 6 bases. There are 15 residues in the CDR3. The germline CDR1 and CDR2 sequences are MDHEN and SYDVKM. Trimming shortened V by 4 bases and J by 3 bases, and 15 bases separated the two germline ends. As DNA, the CDR3 is TGTGCCAGCAGTTCGTTACTCGGCGGGAAAGAGACCCAGTACTTC. Encoded protein: CASSSLLGGKETQYF. Based on the CDR3 plus reference TRBV28 and TRBJ2-5, the full variable domain is DVKVTQSSRYLVKRTGEKVFLECVQDMDHENMFWYRQDPGLGLRLIYFSYDVKMKEKGDIPEGYSVSREKKERFSLILESASTNQTSMYLCASSSLLGGKETQYFGPGTRLLVL.

This clonotype was observed many times. This chain links TRBV27 with TRBJ2-7; D is perhaps TRBD1 (5 bases). Between the trimmed V and J ends, which lost 3 bases and 6 bases, there was a span of 9 bases. The CDR3 is made up of 12 amino acids. Germline-derived CDR1 and CDR2 are MNHEY and SMNVEV (reference sequence). As DNA, the CDR3 is TGTGCCAGCAGTTTCCGTGACAGCGAGCAGTACTTC. Encoded protein: CASSFRDSEQYF.

The V gene is TRBV12-5, the J gene TRBJ1-1, with D hard to call. The CDR3 runs 15 residues. CDR1 and CDR2 from the germline V gene are LGHNT and FRNRAP. Trimming removed 7 bases at V and 2 bases at J, with 17 bases between. CDR3 sequence reads: CASARRTDVNTEAFF. Written as DNA, the CDR3 is TGTGCTAGTGCCAGAAGGACGGACGTCAACACTGAAGCTTTCTTT.

In its sample, this clonotype was seen many times. The chain couples TRBV28 to TRBJ2-7, with TRBD2 as a possible D gene (7 bases). Germline V gene lookup returns CDR1 MDHEN and CDR2 SYDVKM. The CDR3 runs 15 residues. V lost 3 bases and J 2 bases, leaving 14 bases between the germline ends. In DNA form, the CDR3 reads TGTGCCAGCAGTTTGTGGGGCGGGGGCACCTACGAGCAGTACTTC. It specifies CASSLWGGGTYEQYF. The full variable domain, with the rest looked up from reference TRBV28 and TRBJ2-7, is DVKVTQSSRYLVKRTGEKVFLECVQDMDHENMFWYRQDPGLGLRLIYFSYDVKMKEKGDIPEGYSVSREKKERFSLILESASTNQTSMYLCASSLWGGGTYEQYFGPGTRLTVT.

Of note for this clonotype: This may be a read error, as it is one base from a much larger clone. This chain connects TRBV6-1 to TRBJ2-1, with 8 positions matching TRBD1. The germline CDR1 and CDR2 sequences are MNHNS and SASEGT. Unmatched junction bases numbered 10, after V lost 8 bases and J lost 10 bases. CDR3 length equals 13 residues. The CDR3 DNA reads as TGTGCCAGCTGGAGGACAGGGACCGACGAGCAGTTCTTC. This encodes CASWRTGTDEQFF.

This clonotype was seen repeatedly, ten times or more. The chain carries TRBV7-9 and TRBJ2-7, with 7 bases fitting TRBD1. The CDR3 has 13 amino acids. Germline CDR1 SEHNR, CDR2 FQNEAQ (reference sequence). V lost 5 bases, J lost 6 bases, and 7 bases stayed unmatched. CDR3 nucleotide sequence: TGTGCCAGCAGCCGGGACAGCGCGCCCGAGCAGTACTTC. The encoded protein is CASSRDSAPEQYF. Looking up the rest from reference TRBV7-9 and TRBJ2-7 gives the full variable domain: DTGVSQNPRHKITKRGQNVTFRCDPISEHNRLYWYRQTLGQGPEFLTYFQNEAQLEKSRLLSDRFSAERPKGSFSTLEIQRTEQGDSAMYLCASSRDSAPEQYFGPGTRLTVT.

This clonotype was counted many times. CDR3 protein: CASSKDSKSSYEQYF. The CDR3 DNA reads as TGCGCCAGCAGCAAAGACAGCAAAAGCTCCTACGAGCAGTACTTC. The chain is built from TRBV5-1 and TRBJ2-7; D is perhaps TRBD1 (5 bases). The CDR3 consists of 15 residues. Trimming left V 4 bases short and J 0 bases short, with 14 bases between. CDR1 is SGHRS and CDR2 is YFSETQ in the germline V gene.

The chain links TRBV7-8 to TRBJ1-5, with D hard to call. V gave up 2 bases and J gave up 0 bases, with 11 bases separating them. CDR3 length: 16 residues. Germline CDR1 SGHVS, CDR2 FQNEAQ. CDR3 loop: CASSLSSPVSNQPQHF. CDR3 DNA sequence: TGTGCCAGCAGCTTATCGTCCCCCGTTAGCAATCAGCCCCAGCATTTT.

The chain carries TRBV6-1 and TRBJ1-1; D uncertain. The CDR3 has 16 residues. CDR1 is MNHNS and CDR2 is SASEGT in the germline V gene. Trimming took off 2 bases at V and 1 base at J, with 14 bases between the two ends. CDR3 DNA sequence: TGTGCCAGCAGTGAATCCCCAGGTCCGGCGAACACTGAAGCTTTCTTT. This gives the protein CASSESPGPANTEAFF.

The chain carries TRBV6-1 and TRBJ1-2; D uncertain. V was trimmed by 6 bases and J by 2 bases, leaving 10 bases between them. Germline-derived CDR1 and CDR2 are MNHNS and SASEGT. The CDR3 extends over 13 amino acids. CDR3 in amino acids: CASRGLTNYGYTF. CDR3 sequence (DNA): TGTGCCAGCAGGGGATTAACGAACTATGGCTACACCTTC.

This clonotype was seen repeatedly, ten times or more. V and J are TRBV28 and TRBJ1-2; no clear D gene. Trimming cost V 5 bases and J 4 bases, with 5 bases left between them. The CDR3 runs to 11 residues. The germline CDR1 and CDR2 sequences are MDHEN and SYDVKM. The CDR3 DNA is TGTGCCAGCAGTCGCATCTATGGCTACACCTTC. It translates to CASSRIYGYTF.

The J gene is TRBJ1-1, the V gene TRBV9, with a tentative D call TRBD1 (6 bases). The CDR3 covers 11 residues. Germline V gene lookup returns CDR1 SGDLS and CDR2 YYNGEE. CDR3 region: CPQGANTEAFF. In DNA, the CDR3 is TGTCCACAGGGTGCGAACACTGAAGCTTTCTTT.

The sample holds many counts of this clonotype. Here the CDR3 reads CSANQGLDQPQHF. The CDR3 DNA follows: TGCAGTGCTAATCAGGGGTTGGATCAGCCCCAGCATTTT. The rearrangement uses TRBV20-1 and TRBJ1-5, with D tentatively TRBD1 (6 bases). Trimming stripped 4 bases from V and 5 bases from J, with 12 bases between. The CDR3 extends over 13 amino acids. Germline values: CDR1 DFQATT, CDR2 SNEGSKA (reference sequence).

This clonotype has ten or more counts. V usage is TRBV10-3 and J usage is TRBJ2-7; D might be TRBD1 or TRBD2, each matching 6 bases. Between the trimmed V and J ends, which lost 3 bases and 0 bases, there was a span of 21 bases. This CDR3 has 18 residues. Germline V gene lookup returns CDR1 ENHRY and CDR2 SYGVKD. The CDR3 sequence is CAISDRGKLGGSSYEQYF. The CDR3 DNA sequence: TGTGCCATCAGTGACCGAGGCAAACTAGGGGGGAGCTCCTACGAGCAGTACTTC.

This clonotype was detected ten times or more. The chain recombines TRBV5-1 with TRBJ2-5, with 14 bases aligning to TRBD2. The CDR3 consists of 18 residues. In germline, CDR1 is SGHRS, CDR2 YFSETQ. The trim removed 4 bases at V and 0 bases at J, leaving 8 bases unmatched. CDR3 nucleotide sequence: TGCGCCAGCAGCGACGGACAGGGACTAGCGGGAGACCAAGAGACCCAGTACTTC. Encoded protein: CASSDGQGLAGDQETQYF.

This clonotype has at least ten counts. The chain is built from TRBV30 and TRBJ2-5; D not certain. The CDR3 spans 15 residues. Trimming pared 2 bases from V and 3 bases from J, leaving 16 bases between. CDR1 is GTSNPN and CDR2 is SVGIG in the germline V gene (reference sequence). Here the CDR3 DNA reads TGTGCCTGGAGTTTCGGTTTTCGGGCGGAAGAGACCCAGTACTTC. Protein product: CAWSFGFRAEETQYF.

This clonotype occurred many times. The chain employs TRBV27 and TRBJ1-2; 7 bases match TRBD1. The CDR3 loop spans 13 amino acids. V shed 3 bases and J 6 bases; nucleotides not matched to a gene: 4. Germline values: CDR1 MNHEY, CDR2 SMNVEV (reference sequence). The CDR3 loop is CASSLPGQHGYTF. The DNA of the CDR3 is TGTGCCAGCAGTTTGCCGGGACAGCATGGCTACACCTTC.

This clonotype has ten or more counts. This chain links TRBV19 with TRBJ1-6; maybe TRBD1 (5 bases). CDR1 and CDR2 from the germline V gene are LNHDA and SQIVND (reference sequence). This CDR3 has 14 amino acids. The V and J ends lost 3 bases and 7 bases respectively, with 10 bases between them. The CDR3 DNA sequence: TGTGCCAGTAGTATGGGACGGCCGAATTCACCCCTCCACTTT. It yields the protein CASSMGRPNSPLHF.

This clonotype was picked up many times. This chain uses TRBV11-2 with TRBJ2-7; TRBD2 matches 11 bases. CDR1 is SGHAT and CDR2 is FQNNGV in the germline V gene. This CDR3 comprises 18 residues. V dropped 2 bases and J dropped 3; count of bases not matched to a gene: 12. CDR3 sequence reads: CASSLLRRLAGLRYEQYF. In DNA, the CDR3 is TGTGCCAGCAGCTTACTAAGGAGACTAGCGGGATTACGCTACGAGCAGTACTTC.

This clonotype was picked up a small number of times. This chain links TRBV27 with TRBJ2-4; D may be TRBD1 (8 bases). Germline-derived CDR1 and CDR2 are MNHEY and SMNVEV (reference sequence). The CDR3 loop spans 14 amino acids. Deletions cut 4 bases from V and 8 bases from J, with 15 bases between. The CDR3 bases are TGTGCCAGCAGTTCGTATACAGGGGGGGACATTCAGTACTTC. Encoded protein: CASSSYTGGDIQYF.